This TCR beta chain was obtained from a study of radiotherapy plus CTLA-4 blockade in lung cancer. Chemo-refractory metastatic non-small-cell lung cancer patients received focal radiation with ipilimumab CTLA-4 blockade. Libraries were prepared by immunoSEQ multiplex PCR; TCRdb keeps only in-frame clonotypes and omits some of them. Among some 80,000 clones, approximately 80% were seen once, and the ten largest hold 0.79%. This clone occurred once. The CDR3 spans 15 residues. V lost 0 bases and J lost 2; bases outside the gene matches: 5. The germline CDR1 and CDR2 sequences are SGHNT and YYREEE (reference sequence).

The source was peripheral blood, collected from a patient treated with radiotherapy plus ipilimumab. The rearrangement uses TRBV5-4 and TRBJ2-7, with TRBD2 matching over 7 bases. This clonotype was obtained from a human donor with non-small cell lung cancer who had stable disease on radiotherapy plus ipilimumab. The CDR3 here is CASSLAGGLPYEQYF. CDR3 nucleotides: TGTGCCAGCAGCTTGGCCGGGGGGTTGCCCTACGAGCAGTACTTC.